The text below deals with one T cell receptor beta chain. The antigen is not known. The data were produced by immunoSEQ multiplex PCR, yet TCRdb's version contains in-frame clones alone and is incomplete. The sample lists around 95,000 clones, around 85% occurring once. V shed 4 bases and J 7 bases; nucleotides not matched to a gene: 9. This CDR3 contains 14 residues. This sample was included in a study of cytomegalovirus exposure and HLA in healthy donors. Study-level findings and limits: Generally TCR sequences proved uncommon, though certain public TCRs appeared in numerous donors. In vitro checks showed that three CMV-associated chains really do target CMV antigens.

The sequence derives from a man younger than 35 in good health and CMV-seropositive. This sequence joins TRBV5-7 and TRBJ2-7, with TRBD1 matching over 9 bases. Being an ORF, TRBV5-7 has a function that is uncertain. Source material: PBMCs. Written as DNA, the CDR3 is TGTGCCAGCAGCCTCCGGGACAGGGAGGGGGAGCAGTACTTC. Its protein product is CASSLRDREGEQYF.